The clone carrying this T cell receptor beta chain occurred many times. Antigen: not known. The record originates from a study of identical twins. Addition of a universal primer site occurred through template switching, and cDNA carried unique molecular identifiers. TCRdb used MiXCR to reprocess the 5' RACE reads, holding one entry per CDR3 protein. The data contain around 370,000 distinct CDR3 sequences, 9% to 10% of them singletons. V was clipped by 3 bases and J by 4 bases; unmatched bases: 3. This CDR3 contains 15 residues. Germline CDR1 reads SGHRS; CDR2 reads YFSETQ. Findings of the study overall: Clonotypes of the beta chain that were abundant in cord blood carried fewer insertions (memory repertoires showed none).

The sequenced material came from naive T cells sorted from blood. The TCR sequence derives from a woman between 45 and 60 years old in good health. The rearrangement links TRBV5-1 to TRBJ2-1, with 11 bases matching TRBD2. The CDR3 protein is CASSWGLADYNEQFF. The CDR3 DNA reads as TGCGCCAGCAGCTGGGGACTAGCGGATTACAATGAGCAGTTCTTC.